This record covers a single T cell receptor beta chain. At the DNA level, this CDR3 is encoded by other sequences in the same sample as well. The sample comes from a study of T cell responses to AZD1222 COVID-19 vaccine. CDR3 length equals 13 residues. Trimming took 3 bases from V and 0 from J, leaving 6 bases between them. The germline CDR1 and CDR2 sequences are GTSNPN and SVGIG (reference sequence). The table came from immunoSEQ multiplex PCR; TCRdb's copy has only in-frame clones and leaves some out. The profile shows around 150,000 clones, just under 95% of them singletons. This sample comprised peripheral blood, obtained on day 0 of AZD1222 vaccination. The chain has TRBV30 and TRBJ1-5, with D possibly being TRBD1 (5 bases). This clonotype was obtained from an adult in good health. The CDR3 region has the DNA TGTGCCTGGAGCGGGGGTAGCAATCAGCCCCAGCATTTT. Translating gives CAWSGGSNQPQHF.